One T cell receptor beta chain is described in this entry. In the authors' methods: Amplification of reference gene primers provided the estimated nucleated cell counts. Assay: immunoSEQ multiplex PCR; the TCRdb copy retains only in-frame clones and omits some. Clone size and V and J calls were adopted from that table, with D and trimming inferred from the DNA. The sample records tens of thousands of clones, 85% to 90% being singletons. The sample comes from a study of blood T cell repertoires in COVID-19. At the level of the study: Italy, Spain and the United States were the sources of the convalescent and acute COVID-19 samples. From T cells, B-cell-depleted T cells, or PBMCs came the material, which was cDNA or gDNA.

Looked up from germline, CDR1 is MRHNA and CDR2 is SNTAGT. The CDR3 is made up of 16 amino acids. V trimming: 4 bases; J trimming: 3 bases; junction bases outside the gene matches: 11. The clonotype was recovered from an elderly woman with active COVID-19. This chain connects TRBV6-4 to TRBJ1-2, with TRBD1 identical over 7 bases. The material sequenced was peripheral blood. The CDR3: CASSAKGARVDYGYTF. In DNA, the CDR3 is TGTGCCAGCAGTGCAAAGGGGGCGAGAGTCGACTATGGCTACACCTTC.